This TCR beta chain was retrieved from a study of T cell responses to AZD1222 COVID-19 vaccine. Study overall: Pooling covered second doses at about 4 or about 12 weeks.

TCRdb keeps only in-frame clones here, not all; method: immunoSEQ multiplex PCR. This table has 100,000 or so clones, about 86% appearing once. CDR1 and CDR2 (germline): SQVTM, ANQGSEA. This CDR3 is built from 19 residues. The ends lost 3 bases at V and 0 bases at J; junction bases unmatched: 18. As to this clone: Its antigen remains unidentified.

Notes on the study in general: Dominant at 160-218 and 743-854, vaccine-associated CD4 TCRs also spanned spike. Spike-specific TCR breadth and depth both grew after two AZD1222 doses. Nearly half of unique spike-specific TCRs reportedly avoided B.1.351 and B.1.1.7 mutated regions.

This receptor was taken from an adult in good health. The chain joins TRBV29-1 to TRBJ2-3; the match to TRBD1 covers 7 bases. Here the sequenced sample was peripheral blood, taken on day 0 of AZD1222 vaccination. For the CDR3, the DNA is TGCAGCGTTGAGAAGCGGAGCGTTTGGGGCAGGGGGAGCACAGATACGCAGTATTTT. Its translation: CSVEKRSVWGRGSTDTQYF.